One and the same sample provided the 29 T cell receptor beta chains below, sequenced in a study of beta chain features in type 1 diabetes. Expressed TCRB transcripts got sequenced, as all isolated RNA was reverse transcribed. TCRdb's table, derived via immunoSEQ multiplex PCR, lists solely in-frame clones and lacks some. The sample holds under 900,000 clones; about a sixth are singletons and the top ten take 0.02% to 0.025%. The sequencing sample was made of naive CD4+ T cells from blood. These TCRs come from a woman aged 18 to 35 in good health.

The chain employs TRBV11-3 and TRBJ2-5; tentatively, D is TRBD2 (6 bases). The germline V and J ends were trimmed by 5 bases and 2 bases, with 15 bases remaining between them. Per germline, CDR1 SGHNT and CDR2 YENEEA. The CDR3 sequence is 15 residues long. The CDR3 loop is CASSAGTFEQETQYF. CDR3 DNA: TGTGCCAGCAGCGCCGGGACTTTCGAACAAGAGACCCAGTACTTC.

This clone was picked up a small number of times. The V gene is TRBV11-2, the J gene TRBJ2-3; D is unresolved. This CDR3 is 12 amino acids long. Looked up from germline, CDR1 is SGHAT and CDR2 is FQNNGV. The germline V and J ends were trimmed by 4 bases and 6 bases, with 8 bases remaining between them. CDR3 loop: CASSSRHDTQYF. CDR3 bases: TGTGCCAGCAGCTCCCGGCACGATACGCAGTATTTT.

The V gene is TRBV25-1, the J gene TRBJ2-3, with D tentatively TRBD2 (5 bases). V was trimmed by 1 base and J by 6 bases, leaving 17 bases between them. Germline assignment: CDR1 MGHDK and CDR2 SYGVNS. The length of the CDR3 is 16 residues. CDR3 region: CASSELSVGLADTQYF. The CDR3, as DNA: TGTGCCAGCAGTGAATTGTCCGTGGGGTTAGCGGATACGCAGTATTTT.

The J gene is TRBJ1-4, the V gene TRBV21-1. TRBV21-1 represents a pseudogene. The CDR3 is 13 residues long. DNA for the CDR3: TGTGCCAGCAGCAACGGGGGGGCTGAAAAACTGTTTTTT. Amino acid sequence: CASSNGGAEKLFF.

CDR3 loop: CASKQQGSSGELFF. CDR3 bases: TGTGCCAGCAAGCAACAGGGGAGCTCGGGGGAGCTGTTTTTT. The chain is built from TRBV2 and TRBJ2-2; 7 nucleotides align to TRBD1. Losses at the gene ends were 7 bases for V and 8 bases for J; bases not matched to a gene: 10. The CDR3 loop spans 14 amino acids. The germline CDR1 and CDR2 sequences are SNHLY and FYNNEI.

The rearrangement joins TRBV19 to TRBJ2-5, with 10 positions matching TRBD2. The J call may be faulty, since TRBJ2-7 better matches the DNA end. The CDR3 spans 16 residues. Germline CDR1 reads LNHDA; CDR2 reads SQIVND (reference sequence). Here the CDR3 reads CASSINLGTSAGEQYF. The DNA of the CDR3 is TGTGCCAGTAGTATCAACCTTGGGACTAGCGCAGGCGAGCAGTACTTC.

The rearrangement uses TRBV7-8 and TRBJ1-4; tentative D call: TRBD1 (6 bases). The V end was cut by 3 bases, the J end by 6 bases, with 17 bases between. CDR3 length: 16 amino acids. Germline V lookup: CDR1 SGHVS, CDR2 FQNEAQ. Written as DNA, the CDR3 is TGTGCCAGCAGCTTGGGGCCCCAGGGGCTTTATGAAAAACTGTTTTTT. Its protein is CASSLGPQGLYEKLFF.

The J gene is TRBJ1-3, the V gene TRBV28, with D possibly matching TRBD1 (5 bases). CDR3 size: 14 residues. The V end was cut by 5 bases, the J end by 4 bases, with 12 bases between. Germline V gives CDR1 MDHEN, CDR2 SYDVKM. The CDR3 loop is CASSHRDGGNTIYF. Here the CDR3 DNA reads TGTGCCAGCAGTCACCGGGACGGAGGAAACACCATATATTTT.

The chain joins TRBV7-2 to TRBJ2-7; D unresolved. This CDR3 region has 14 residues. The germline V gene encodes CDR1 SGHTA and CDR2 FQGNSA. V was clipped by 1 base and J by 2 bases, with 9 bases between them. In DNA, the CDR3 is TGTGCCAGCAGCTTAGGGAGACTTACCTACGAGCAGTACTTC. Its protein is CASSLGRLTYEQYF.

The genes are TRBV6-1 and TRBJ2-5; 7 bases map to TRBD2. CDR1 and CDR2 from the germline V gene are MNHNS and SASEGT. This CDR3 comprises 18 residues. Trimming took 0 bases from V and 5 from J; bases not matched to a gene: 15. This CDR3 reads CASSEALEGGPSSETQYF. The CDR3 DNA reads TGTGCCAGCAGTGAAGCGCTGGAGGGAGGGCCGTCTTCGGAGACCCAGTACTTC.

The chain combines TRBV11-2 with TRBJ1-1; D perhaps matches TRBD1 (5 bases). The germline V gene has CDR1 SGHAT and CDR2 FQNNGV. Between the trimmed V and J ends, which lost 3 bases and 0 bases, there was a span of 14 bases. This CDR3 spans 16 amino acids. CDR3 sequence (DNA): TGTGCCAGCAGCTTCCCCGAGGACACCTTGAACACTGAAGCTTTCTTT. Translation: CASSFPEDTLNTEAFF.

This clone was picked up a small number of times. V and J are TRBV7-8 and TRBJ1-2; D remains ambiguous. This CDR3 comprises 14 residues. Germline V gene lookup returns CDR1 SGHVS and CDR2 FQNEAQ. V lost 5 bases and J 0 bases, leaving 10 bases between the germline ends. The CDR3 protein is CASSKDGTNYGYTF. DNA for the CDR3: TGTGCCAGCAGCAAGGACGGAACTAACTATGGCTACACCTTC.

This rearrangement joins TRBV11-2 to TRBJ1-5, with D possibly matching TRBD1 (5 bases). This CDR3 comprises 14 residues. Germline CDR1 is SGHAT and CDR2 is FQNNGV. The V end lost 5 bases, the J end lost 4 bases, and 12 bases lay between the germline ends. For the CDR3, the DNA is TGTGCCAGCAGCATAGGGACCCCTAATCAGCCCCAGCATTTT. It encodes CASSIGTPNQPQHF.

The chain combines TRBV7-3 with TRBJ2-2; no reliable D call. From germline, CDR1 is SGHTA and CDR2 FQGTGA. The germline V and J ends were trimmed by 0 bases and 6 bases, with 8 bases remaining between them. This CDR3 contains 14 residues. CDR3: CASSLTNSAGELFF. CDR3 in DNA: TGTGCCAGCAGCTTAACGAACTCAGCCGGGGAGCTGTTTTTT.

DNA of the CDR3: TGCGCCAGCAGCCAGAGCCGCCGGGGCACAGATACGCAGTATTTT. It yields the protein CASSQSRRGTDTQYF. The genes are TRBV4-1 and TRBJ2-3; D is unresolved. This CDR3 has 15 amino acids. Germline V CDR1 and CDR2: MGHRA, YSYEKL. The ends were cut back, 3 bases at V and 1 base at J, with 11 bases in the middle.

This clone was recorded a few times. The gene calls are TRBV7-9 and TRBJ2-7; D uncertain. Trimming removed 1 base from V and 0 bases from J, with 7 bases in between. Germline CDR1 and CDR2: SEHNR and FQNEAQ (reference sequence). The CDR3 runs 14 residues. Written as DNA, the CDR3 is TGTGCCAGCAGCTTAGTAGCCAGCTCCTACGAGCAGTACTTC. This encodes CASSLVASSYEQYF.

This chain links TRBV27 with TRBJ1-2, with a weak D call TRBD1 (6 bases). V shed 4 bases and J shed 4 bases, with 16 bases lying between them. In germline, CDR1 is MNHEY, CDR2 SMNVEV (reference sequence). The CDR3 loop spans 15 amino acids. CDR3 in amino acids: CASSSGGGYTYGYTF. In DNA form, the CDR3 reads TGTGCCAGCAGTTCGGGGGGCGGATATACCTATGGCTACACCTTC.

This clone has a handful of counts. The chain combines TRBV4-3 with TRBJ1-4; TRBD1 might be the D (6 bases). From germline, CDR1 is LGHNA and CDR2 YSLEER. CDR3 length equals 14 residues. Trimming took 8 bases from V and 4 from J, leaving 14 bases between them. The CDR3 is CASGWTVLNEKLFF. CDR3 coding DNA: TGCGCCAGCGGCTGGACAGTCCTTAATGAAAAACTGTTTTTT.

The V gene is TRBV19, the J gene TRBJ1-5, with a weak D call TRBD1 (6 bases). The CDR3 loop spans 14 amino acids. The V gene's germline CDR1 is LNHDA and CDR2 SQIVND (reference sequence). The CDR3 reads CASAGQSGNQPQHF. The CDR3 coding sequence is TGTGCTAGCGCTGGACAGTCGGGCAATCAGCCCCAGCATTTT.

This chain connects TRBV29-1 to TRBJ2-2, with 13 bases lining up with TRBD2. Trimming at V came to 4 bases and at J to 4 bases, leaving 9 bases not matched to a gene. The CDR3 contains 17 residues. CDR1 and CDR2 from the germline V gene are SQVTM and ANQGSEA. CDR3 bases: TGCAGCGTTGCTCCGGGACTAGCGGGGAAGGTCACCGGGGAGCTGTTTTTT. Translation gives CSVAPGLAGKVTGELFF.

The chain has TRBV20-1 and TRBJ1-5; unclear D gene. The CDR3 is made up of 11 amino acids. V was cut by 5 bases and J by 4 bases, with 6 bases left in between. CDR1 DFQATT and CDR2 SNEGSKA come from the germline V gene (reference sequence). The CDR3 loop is CSAGLNQPQHF. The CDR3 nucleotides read TGCAGTGCTGGCCTGAATCAGCCCCAGCATTTT.

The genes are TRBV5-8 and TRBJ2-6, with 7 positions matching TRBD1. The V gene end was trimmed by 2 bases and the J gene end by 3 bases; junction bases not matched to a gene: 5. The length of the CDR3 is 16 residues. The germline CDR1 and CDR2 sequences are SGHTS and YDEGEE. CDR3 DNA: TGTGCCAGCAGCTTAGACAGGGCATATGGGGCCAACGTCCTGACTTTC. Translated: CASSLDRAYGANVLTF.

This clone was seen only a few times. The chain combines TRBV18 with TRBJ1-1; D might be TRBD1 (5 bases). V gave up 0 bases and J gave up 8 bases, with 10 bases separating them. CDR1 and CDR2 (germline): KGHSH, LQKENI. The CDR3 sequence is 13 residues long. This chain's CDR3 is CASSPPQGREAFF. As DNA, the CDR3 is TGTGCCAGCTCACCACCGCAGGGTAGGGAAGCTTTCTTT. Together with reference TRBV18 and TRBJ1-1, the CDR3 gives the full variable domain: NAGVMQNPRHLVRRRGQEARLRCSPMKGHSHVYWYRQLPEEGLKFMVYLQKENIIDESGMPKERFSAEFPKEGPSILRIQQVVRGDSAAYFCASSPPQGREAFFGQGTRLTVV.

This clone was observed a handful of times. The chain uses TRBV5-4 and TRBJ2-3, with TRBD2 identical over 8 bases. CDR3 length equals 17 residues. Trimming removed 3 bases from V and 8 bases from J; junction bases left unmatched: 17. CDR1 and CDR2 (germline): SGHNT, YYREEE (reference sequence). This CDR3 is CASSSPRGESGRGTQYF. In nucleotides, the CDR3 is TGTGCCAGCAGCTCCCCTCGGGGGGAGAGCGGGAGAGGTACGCAGTATTTT.

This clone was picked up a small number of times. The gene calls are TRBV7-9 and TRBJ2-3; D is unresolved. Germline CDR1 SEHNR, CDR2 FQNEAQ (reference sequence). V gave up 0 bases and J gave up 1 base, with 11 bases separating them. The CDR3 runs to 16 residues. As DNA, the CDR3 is TGTGCCAGCAGCTTAGCGGGAAGCATCCGCACAGATACGCAGTATTTT. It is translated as CASSLAGSIRTDTQYF.

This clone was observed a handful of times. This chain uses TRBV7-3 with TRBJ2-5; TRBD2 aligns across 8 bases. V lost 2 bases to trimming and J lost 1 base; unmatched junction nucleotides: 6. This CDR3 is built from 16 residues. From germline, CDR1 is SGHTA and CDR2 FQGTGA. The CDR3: CASSLRGGPVQETQYF. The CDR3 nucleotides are TGTGCCAGCAGCTTACGCGGGGGGCCCGTCCAAGAGACCCAGTACTTC.

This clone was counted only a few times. Written as DNA, the CDR3 is TGTGCCAGCACTGAGGGACAGAATCAGCCCCAGCATTTT. It translates to CASTEGQNQPQHF. The chain recombines TRBV28 with TRBJ1-5; 7 bases agree with TRBD1. Germline CDR1 reads MDHEN; CDR2 reads SYDVKM. The CDR3 has 13 residues. V dropped 7 bases and J dropped 4; count of bases not matched to a gene: 4.

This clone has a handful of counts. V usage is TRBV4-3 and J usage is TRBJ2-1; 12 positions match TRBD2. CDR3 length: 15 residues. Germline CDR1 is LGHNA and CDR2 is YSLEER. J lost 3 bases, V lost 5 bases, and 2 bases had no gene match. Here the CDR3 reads CASSLGLAGYNEQFF. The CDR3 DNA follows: TGCGCCAGCAGCTTGGGACTAGCGGGCTACAATGAGCAGTTCTTC.

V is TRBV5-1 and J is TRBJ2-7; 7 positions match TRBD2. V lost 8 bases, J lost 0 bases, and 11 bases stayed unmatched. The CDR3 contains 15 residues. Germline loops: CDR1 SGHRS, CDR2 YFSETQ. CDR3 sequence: CASNERDYSSYEQYF. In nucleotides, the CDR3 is TGCGCCAGTAACGAGCGGGATTACAGCTCCTACGAGCAGTACTTC.